The next 22 T cell receptor beta chains were all read from a single sample in a study of T-cell memory formation after mild COVID-19. Each CDR3 protein is one row after TCRdb ran MiXCR on the 5' RACE reads. The profile shows approximately 570,000 distinct CDR3 sequences, about a sixth of them singletons. Sequenced sample: PBMCs or a T cell subset sorted from them (not recorded which). These receptors originate from an adult woman who had mild COVID-19 (a few samples of this study predate the infection). Cell type and time point are not known.

V is TRBV5-6 and J is TRBJ2-7, with 13 bases identical to TRBD2. The CDR3 extends over 15 amino acids. Trimming took 4 bases from V and 1 from J; bases not matched to a gene: 2. Germline CDR1 and CDR2: SGHDT and YYEEEE. The CDR3 region has the DNA TGTGCCAGCAGCGGACTAGCGGGAGTTTCCTACGAGCAGTACTTC. Residues: CASSGLAGVSYEQYF. Full variable domain (remainder filled in from reference TRBV5-6 and TRBJ2-7): DAGVTQSPTHLIKTRGQQVTLRCSPKSGHDTVSWYQQALGQGPQFIFQYYEEEERQRGNFPDRFSGHQFPNYSSELNVNALLLGDSALYLCASSGLAGVSYEQYFGPGTRLTVT.

There are a few counts of this clonotype. The genes are TRBV10-3 and TRBJ1-2, with 9 bases that match TRBD1. The CDR3 loop spans 14 amino acids. CDR1 and CDR2 from the germline V gene are ENHRY and SYGVKD. J gave up 9 bases and V 6 bases, and 11 bases lay outside the gene matches. Here the CDR3 DNA reads TGTGCCATCAGGACCCCCGGGACAGGGATTCGCTACACCTTC. It codes for CAIRTPGTGIRYTF.

This clonotype was found a few times. The chain uses TRBV12-3 or TRBV12-4 and TRBJ2-5, with TRBD1 identical over 9 bases. This CDR3 has 14 amino acids. The ends lost 6 bases at V and 3 bases at J; junction bases unmatched: 5. CDR3 protein: CASSPDRGEETQYF. The CDR3 DNA sequence: TGTGCCAGCAGCCCAGACAGGGGGGAAGAGACCCAGTACTTC.

V is TRBV7-8 and J is TRBJ2-3; 9 bases are shared with TRBD1. CDR3 length: 16 amino acids. The germline CDR1 and CDR2 sequences are SGHVS and FQNEAQ. The junction had 6 bases not matched to a gene; V was cut back by 5 bases and J by 0 bases. This chain's CDR3 is CASSPRTGASTDTQYF. CDR3 bases: TGTGCCAGCAGCCCTAGGACAGGGGCGAGCACAGATACGCAGTATTTT.

This clonotype was counted only a few times. The J gene is TRBJ1-1, the V gene TRBV29-1, with D uncertain. Germline CDR1 SQVTM, CDR2 ANQGSEA. Trimming took off 5 bases at V and 4 bases at J, with 11 bases between the two ends. The CDR3 is 12 residues long. DNA of the CDR3: TGCAGCGTTTTAGGTCTCGCCACTGAAGCTTTCTTT. Translating gives CSVLGLATEAFF.

This clonotype was seen ten or more times. The CDR3 loop reads CASSLDRLSSYNEQFF. The CDR3 DNA sequence: TGCGCCAGCAGCTTGGACAGACTTAGCTCCTACAATGAGCAGTTCTTC. The chain recombines TRBV5-1 with TRBJ2-1, with no clear D. The germline V gene encodes CDR1 SGHRS and CDR2 YFSETQ. The CDR3 runs 16 residues. The V end was cut by 0 bases, the J end by 0 bases, with 10 bases between. Filled out from reference TRBV5-1 and TRBJ2-1, the complete variable domain reads KAGVTQTPRYLIKTRGQQVTLSCSPISGHRSVSWYQQTPGQGLQFLFEYFSETQRNKGNFPGRFSGRQFSNSRSEMNVSTLELGDSALYLCASSLDRLSSYNEQFFGPGTRLTVL.

The rearrangement links TRBV7-3 to TRBJ2-3; TRBD2 matches 7 bases. The trim removed 1 base at V and 2 bases at J, leaving 9 bases unmatched. The CDR3 length is 17 residues. Germline CDR1 and CDR2: SGHTA and FQGTGA. This CDR3 is CASSLSGWGGNTDTQYF. The CDR3 DNA follows: TGTGCCAGCAGCTTAAGCGGGTGGGGGGGAAACACAGATACGCAGTATTTT.

This clonotype turned up a few times. The genes are TRBV10-3 and TRBJ1-1, with D perhaps TRBD1 (5 bases). Germline-derived CDR1 and CDR2 are ENHRY and SYGVKD. The CDR3 sequence is 14 residues long. V lost 2 bases, J lost 1 base, and 8 bases lay in between. The CDR3 sequence is CAISEDSGNTEAFF. The CDR3 DNA sequence: TGTGCCATCAGTGAGGACAGCGGGAACACTGAAGCTTTCTTT.

In its sample, this clonotype was seen a few times. The chain carries TRBV7-2 and TRBJ1-2, with D possibly matching TRBD1 (5 bases). The CDR3 runs 14 residues. Germline assignment: CDR1 SGHTA and CDR2 FQGNSA. Trimming took off 5 bases at V and 7 bases at J, with 17 bases between the two ends. CDR3 sequence: CASSLTEGLPGYTF. The CDR3 DNA sequence: TGTGCCAGCAGCCTAACGGAGGGGTTGCCTGGCTACACCTTC.

The chain combines TRBV4-1 with TRBJ1-5, with D uncertain. Germline V gives CDR1 MGHRA, CDR2 YSYEKL. Trimming pared 3 bases from V and 5 bases from J, leaving 14 bases between. The CDR3 loop spans 15 amino acids. The CDR3 region has the DNA TGCGCCAGCAGCCACCGACCCGGTGTAGATCAGCCCCAGCATTTT. Translated: CASSHRPGVDQPQHF.

This clonotype has more than one count but fewer than ten. The rearrangement links TRBV2 to TRBJ2-1, with D possibly being TRBD1 or TRBD2 (6 bases each). Per germline, CDR1 SNHLY and CDR2 FYNNEI. The V and J ends lost 10 bases and 3 bases respectively, with 13 bases between them. The CDR3 covers 13 residues. The CDR3 DNA reads TGTGCCACTGAGGGGGGCCTCTACAATGAGCAGTTCTTC. It is translated as CATEGGLYNEQFF.

The rearrangement uses TRBV4-1 and TRBJ2-2; D uncertain. This CDR3 has 14 amino acids. Germline V gives CDR1 MGHRA, CDR2 YSYEKL. Between the trimmed V and J ends, which lost 4 bases and 2 bases, there was a span of 8 bases. The chain's CDR3 is CASSLSLNTGELFF. The CDR3 DNA reads TGCGCCAGCAGCCTTTCCCTCAACACCGGGGAGCTGTTTTTT.

The rearrangement joins TRBV27 to TRBJ2-7; TRBD2 agrees at 8 bases. Looked up from germline, CDR1 is MNHEY and CDR2 is SMNVEV (reference sequence). The trim removed 3 bases at V and 0 bases at J, leaving 13 bases unmatched. CDR3 length equals 18 residues. DNA of the CDR3: TGTGCCAGCAGTTTGGTCTCGGCTAGCGGGCGCAGCTCCTACGAGCAGTACTTC. Amino acid sequence: CASSLVSASGRSSYEQYF.

This clonotype was counted between two and nine times. The chain employs TRBV27 and TRBJ1-2, with TRBD1 as a possible D gene (5 bases). Germline values: CDR1 MNHEY, CDR2 SMNVEV (reference sequence). V was pared by 2 bases and J by 4 bases, with 17 bases between. This CDR3 has 16 residues. The CDR3 sequence is CASSLTRGGVGYGYTF. DNA of the CDR3: TGTGCCAGCAGTTTAACCCGTGGGGGGGTCGGCTATGGCTACACCTTC.

A few counts support this clonotype. The chain uses TRBV7-9 and TRBJ1-3, with D possibly matching TRBD1 (5 bases). The CDR3 loop spans 16 amino acids. Trimming shortened V by 5 bases and J by 0 bases, and 14 bases separated the two germline ends. Germline values: CDR1 SEHNR, CDR2 FQNEAQ (reference sequence). CDR3 in amino acids: CASSTDRQFSGNTIYF. CDR3 nucleotide sequence: TGTGCCAGCAGCACGGACCGACAGTTCTCTGGAAACACCATATATTTT.

CDR3 loop: CASSLQGASVNTEAFF. The CDR3 bases are TGTGCCAGCAGCCTACAGGGGGCAAGCGTGAACACTGAAGCTTTCTTT. V usage is TRBV7-2 and J usage is TRBJ1-1; 9 nucleotides line up with TRBD1. J gave up 0 bases and V 5 bases, and 7 bases lay outside the gene matches. The CDR3 consists of 16 residues. Germline CDR1 SGHTA, CDR2 FQGNSA.

This clonotype was observed a few times. The CDR3 reads CASSLGTGPIESTDTQYF. In nucleotides, the CDR3 is TGTGCCAGCAGCCTCGGGACAGGGCCCATAGAGAGCACAGATACGCAGTATTTT. The chain employs TRBV11-3 and TRBJ2-3, with 9 bases aligning to TRBD1. Trimming at V came to 5 bases and at J to 0 bases, leaving 12 bases not matched to a gene. Germline lookup yields CDR1 SGHNT and CDR2 YENEEA. The CDR3 runs to 18 residues.

The chain combines TRBV9 with TRBJ2-7; D remains unclear. V gave up 4 bases and J gave up 0 bases, with 11 bases separating them. Germline loops: CDR1 SGDLS, CDR2 YYNGEE. This CDR3 is built from 14 residues. As DNA, the CDR3 is TGTGCCAGCAGCTTTGCGTGGTCCTCCTACGAGCAGTACTTC. As protein: CASSFAWSSYEQYF.

The table lists this clonotype with a few counts. The chain carries TRBV24-1 and TRBJ2-6, with 7 nucleotides matching TRBD1. The V gene end was trimmed by 4 bases and the J gene end by 1 base; junction bases not matched to a gene: 3. The germline CDR1 and CDR2 sequences are KGHDR and SFDVKD. This CDR3 contains 16 residues. DNA for the CDR3: TGTGCCACCAGTGACCCGACAGGGTCTGGGGCCAACGTCCTGACTTTC. Residues: CATSDPTGSGANVLTF.

The chain recombines TRBV9 with TRBJ2-7; 10 nucleotides agree with TRBD1. CDR3 size: 15 residues. The V gene end was trimmed by 1 base and the J gene end by 3 bases; junction bases not matched to a gene: 4. Per the germline V gene, CDR1 is SGDLS and CDR2 is YYNGEE. The DNA of the CDR3 is TGTGCCAGCAGCGTATGGGGGACAGGGGTCTACGAGCAGTACTTC. Protein product: CASSVWGTGVYEQYF.

The chain links TRBV6-2 or TRBV6-3 to TRBJ2-3; 9 nucleotides agree with TRBD2. Unmatched junction bases numbered 12, after V lost 3 bases and J lost 8 bases. Germline V gene sequence: CDR1 MNHEY, CDR2 SVGEGT. The CDR3 spans 16 residues. As DNA, the CDR3 is TGTGCCAGCAGTTATCGGCGGGAGGGCCGGTTCGCTACGCAGTATTTT. Protein product: CASSYRREGRFATQYF.

This clonotype turned up a few times. The chain combines TRBV15 with TRBJ2-7; D possibly corresponds to TRBD1 (5 bases). There are 14 residues in the CDR3. The V and J ends lost 1 base and 7 bases respectively, with 14 bases between them. Germline CDR1 LNHNV, CDR2 YYDKDF (reference sequence). In DNA, the CDR3 is TGTGCCACCAGCAGAGCCGACAGTTTTGAGGAGCAGTACTTC. Translated: CATSRADSFEEQYF.